This is a list of T cell receptor beta chains from one sample in a study of human T cells and chemical hapten exposure. TCRdb re-analysed the RACE reads in MiXCR, keeping a single row per CDR3 protein. The sample records around 50,000 distinct CDR3 sequences, 9.3% being singletons. The source was whole blood, collected in connection with sensitization to the hapten diphenylcyclopropenone (DPC). The receptors were sampled from a woman aged 40 to 50 with alopecia areata. Some clones in this sample may be carry-over from other donors' samples. Each CDR3 is given with its conserved first and last residue. A D gene is named only where the DNA matches it firmly. The size entry is marked missing in some rows and otherwise reads once, few, many or a size class.

v_call,j_call,d_call,clone_size,cdr3_nt,cdr3_aa
TRBV30,TRBJ2-1,NA,few,TGTGCCTGGAGTGTTTCCCAAAAGCGTTACAATGAGCAGTTCTTC,CAWSVSQKRYNEQFF
TRBV12-3/TRBV12-4,TRBJ2-1,TRBD1,many,TGTGCCAGCAGTTTCCAACTGGGACAGGGGACCTACAATGAGCAGTTCTTC,CASSFQLGQGTYNEQFF
TRBV7-8,TRBJ2-3,NA,NA,TGTGCCAGCAGCTTGGGGCAATCTTGGGGAACAGATACGCAGTATTTT,CASSLGQSWGTDTQYF
TRBV28,TRBJ2-3,TRBD2,few,TGTGCCAGCAGTTCCTCGGGACTAGCGGGGGGGAGCACAGATACGCAGTATTTT,CASSSSGLAGGSTDTQYF
TRBV7-8,TRBJ2-7,NA,NA,TGTGCCAGCAGCTTAGCTCTAGGCAGCTTGGCCCTCTACGAGCAGTACTTC,CASSLALGSLALYEQYF
TRBV5-4,TRBJ1-1,NA,few,TGTGCCAGCAGCGGGGGACGGGAGGAAGCTTTCTTT,CASSGGREEAFF
TRBV3-1,TRBJ2-7,TRBD2,many,TGTGCCAGCAGCCATACTAGCGGGGGGAACTACGAGCAGTACTTC,CASSHTSGGNYEQYF
TRBV6-2/TRBV6-3,TRBJ2-5,NA,few,TGTGCCAGCAGTTACGACGAGCAAGAGACCCAGTACTTC,CASSYDEQETQYF
TRBV6-2/TRBV6-3,TRBJ2-5,TRBD2,many,TGTGCCAGCAGTTATGGACTAGCTTCGGAGACCCAGTACTTC,CASSYGLASETQYF
TRBV4-3,TRBJ2-5,NA,many,TGCGCCAGCAGCCTCCTTTGGAGCAGCCAAGAGACCCAGTACTTC,CASSLLWSSQETQYF
TRBV4-3,TRBJ1-1,NA,many,TGCGCCAGCAGCCAAGATTGGCTGGAGGGGACGAACACTGAAGCTTTCTTT,CASSQDWLEGTNTEAFF
TRBV5-1,TRBJ2-6,NA,many,TGCGCCAGCAGCTTGGTCCCCGGAAGCTCTGGGGCCAACGTCCTGACTTTC,CASSLVPGSSGANVLTF
TRBV7-2,TRBJ2-2,NA,few,TGTGCCAGCAGCTTATATGCAGGGCAGACCGGGGAGCTGTTTTTT,CASSLYAGQTGELFF